Reported below is one T cell receptor (beta chain). The CDR3 extends over 14 amino acids. With 2 bases removed from V and 1 base from J, the gap between germline ends came to 6 bases. CDR1 SGHVS and CDR2 FQNEAQ come from the germline V gene. These data come from a study of blood T cell repertoires in COVID-19. Per the authors' pipeline: Amplifying reference gene primers gave estimates of nucleated cell counts. The table came from immunoSEQ multiplex PCR; TCRdb's copy has only in-frame clones and leaves some out. D and trimming come from the DNA, and the V and J calls and clone size come from that table. The sample carries fewer than 300,000 clones, about 87% recorded once.

The TCR comes from a human donor in a cohort sampled during active COVID-19. V gene TRBV7-8 combines with J gene TRBJ1-3; unclear D gene. The sequenced sample was peripheral blood. Written as DNA, the CDR3 is TGTGCCAGCAGCTTATTACATTCTGGAAACACCATATATTTT. Translation: CASSLLHSGNTIYF.